This is a list of T cell receptor beta chains from one sample in a study of T cell changes during pregnancy in multiple sclerosis. Here immunoSEQ multiplex PCR was the method, and the copy in TCRdb shows in-frame clones only, minus some. Altogether approximately 58,000 clones are present, around 90% being singletons, with the ten largest covering about 1.5%. The source was peripheral blood, collected in the second trimester of pregnancy. These receptor sequences come from a female donor with multiple sclerosis, enrolled in a pregnancy study. Each CDR3 is given with its conserved first and last residue. Fields, in order: CDR3 length, J gene, clone size, V gene, D gene, CDR3 DNA, CDR3 protein. A D gene is named only where the DNA matches it firmly. The size of a clone is reported for some rows only, either as once, few or many, or as a class for expanded clones.

len: 18
j_gene: TRBJ2-3
abundance: once
v_gene: TRBV10-1
d_gene: TRBD2
CDR3nt: TGCGCCAGCAGTGATGGTCCGGGACTAGCGGGAGGAGAAGATACGCAGTATTTT
CDR3aa: CASSDGPGLAGGEDTQYF

len: 16
j_gene: TRBJ2-3
abundance: -
v_gene: TRBV14
d_gene: TRBD2
CDR3nt: TGTGCCAGCAGCCTTCAGACTAGCGGGAGATCAGATACGCAGTATTTT
CDR3aa: CASSLQTSGRSDTQYF

len: 14
j_gene: TRBJ1-2
abundance: -
v_gene: TRBV10-3
d_gene: TRBD1
CDR3nt: TGTGCCATCAGTGTTGACAGGGACCTCAGTGGCTACACCTTC
CDR3aa: CAISVDRDLSGYTF

len: 16
j_gene: TRBJ2-4
abundance: -
v_gene: TRBV10-3
d_gene: -
CDR3nt: TGTGCCATCAGTGAGGCCTCACAGGGAGCCAAAAACATTCAGTACTTC
CDR3aa: CAISEASQGAKNIQYF

len: 13
j_gene: TRBJ2-5
abundance: -
v_gene: TRBV27
d_gene: TRBD2
CDR3nt: TGTGCCAGCAGCTTAGCGGGAGGGGAGACCCAGTACTTC
CDR3aa: CASSLAGGETQYF

len: 17
j_gene: TRBJ2-5
abundance: -
v_gene: TRBV7-9
d_gene: TRBD2
CDR3nt: TGTGCCAGCAGTTTGGGGAGGACACCCGGGAGGACGGAGACCCAGTACTTC
CDR3aa: CASSLGRTPGRTETQYF

len: 15
j_gene: TRBJ2-1
abundance: -
v_gene: TRBV6-1
d_gene: TRBD2
CDR3nt: TGTGCCAGCAGTTCTATAGCGGGAACTTACAATGAGCAGTTCTTC
CDR3aa: CASSSIAGTYNEQFF

len: 14
j_gene: TRBJ2-1
abundance: few
v_gene: TRBV6-1
d_gene: -
CDR3nt: TGTGCCAGCAGTGAACCGACCGGGTCCCATGAGCAGTTCTTC
CDR3aa: CASSEPTGSHEQFF

len: 14
j_gene: TRBJ1-2
abundance: -
v_gene: TRBV28
d_gene: TRBD1
CDR3nt: TGTGCCAGCAGCCTTAGGACAGGGAACTATGGCTACACCTTC
CDR3aa: CASSLRTGNYGYTF

len: 17
j_gene: TRBJ2-1
abundance: -
v_gene: TRBV7-9
d_gene: TRBD2
CDR3nt: TGTGCCAGCAGCCCGACTAGCGGGAGAGGGTCCTACAATGAGCAGTTCTTC
CDR3aa: CASSPTSGRGSYNEQFF

len: 17
j_gene: TRBJ2-2
abundance: -
v_gene: TRBV29-1
d_gene: TRBD2
CDR3nt: TGCAGCGTTGAACAAAAAAAAGGACTAGCGAGAACCGGGGAGCTGTTTTTT
CDR3aa: CSVEQKKGLARTGELFF

len: 16
j_gene: TRBJ1-4
abundance: many
v_gene: TRBV4-3
d_gene: TRBD1
CDR3nt: TGCGCCAGCAGCCAAGGGGCCGGGACAGGCAATGAAAAACTGTTTTTT
CDR3aa: CASSQGAGTGNEKLFF

len: 17
j_gene: TRBJ2-7
abundance: -
v_gene: TRBV19
d_gene: TRBD2
CDR3nt: TGTGCCAGTAGTAAAGGACTAGCGGGAGGGCCGACCCACGAGCAGTACTTC
CDR3aa: CASSKGLAGGPTHEQYF

len: 17
j_gene: TRBJ2-5
abundance: -
v_gene: TRBV4-1
d_gene: TRBD2
CDR3nt: TGCGCCAGCAGCCAAGGACTAGTTGGGGGGGGAGGAGAGACCCAGTACTTC
CDR3aa: CASSQGLVGGGGETQYF

len: 16
j_gene: TRBJ1-6
abundance: -
v_gene: TRBV6-5
d_gene: TRBD1
CDR3nt: TGTGCCAGCAGTTACTCTCTGCAGGGGGCGGGATCACCCCTCCACTTT
CDR3aa: CASSYSLQGAGSPLHF

len: 15
j_gene: TRBJ2-5
abundance: many
v_gene: TRBV6-1
d_gene: -
CDR3nt: TGTGCCAGCAGTGAACAGGAGGGCTTACAAGAGACCCAGTACTTC
CDR3aa: CASSEQEGLQETQYF

len: 15
j_gene: TRBJ2-1
abundance: -
v_gene: TRBV28
d_gene: TRBD2
CDR3nt: TGTGCCAGCAGTTTAACCAGCGGGAGTTACAATGAGCAGTTCTTC
CDR3aa: CASSLTSGSYNEQFF

len: 16
j_gene: TRBJ1-1
abundance: -
v_gene: TRBV28
d_gene: TRBD1
CDR3nt: TGTGCCAGCAGTTCGATCTCCGGGACAGAGAACACTGAAGCTTTCTTT
CDR3aa: CASSSISGTENTEAFF

len: 18
j_gene: TRBJ1-2
abundance: -
v_gene: TRBV11-1
d_gene: -
CDR3nt: TGTGCCAGCAGCTTATCGGGTTGGGCAGGAGGAACCCTCTATGGCTACACCTTC
CDR3aa: CASSLSGWAGGTLYGYTF

len: 13
j_gene: TRBJ2-3
abundance: -
v_gene: TRBV29-1
d_gene: TRBD2
CDR3nt: TGCAGCGTTACTAGCGAGGTAGGGGATACGCAGTATTTT
CDR3aa: CSVTSEVGDTQYF

len: 13
j_gene: TRBJ1-6
abundance: -
v_gene: TRBV6-1
d_gene: TRBD1
CDR3nt: TGTGCCAGCAGCCGGGACAGGGATTCACCCCTCCACTTT
CDR3aa: CASSRDRDSPLHF

len: 11
j_gene: TRBJ2-7
abundance: once
v_gene: TRBV28
d_gene: TRBD1
CDR3nt: TGTGCCATCGTTGACAGGGCGGTGCAGTACTTC
CDR3aa: CAIVDRAVQYF

len: 14
j_gene: TRBJ2-7
abundance: -
v_gene: TRBV18
d_gene: TRBD1
CDR3nt: TGTGCCAGCTCACTCCTCTCAGGGGGATTCGAGCAGTACTTC
CDR3aa: CASSLLSGGFEQYF

len: 14
j_gene: TRBJ2-7
abundance: -
v_gene: TRBV6-1
d_gene: TRBD2
CDR3nt: TGTGCCAGCAGGGCGGGAGGGCCATCCTACGAGCAGTACTTC
CDR3aa: CASRAGGPSYEQYF

len: 13
j_gene: TRBJ2-1
abundance: -
v_gene: TRBV11-3
d_gene: TRBD2
CDR3nt: TGTGCCAGCAGCTTAGCGACTAGCGGAGAGCAGTTCTTC
CDR3aa: CASSLATSGEQFF

len: 17
j_gene: TRBJ2-7
abundance: -
v_gene: TRBV29-1
d_gene: TRBD2
CDR3nt: TGCAGCGGACAGGGTTTGGCGGCTAGCGGGAGTTCCTACGAGCAGTACTTC
CDR3aa: CSGQGLAASGSSYEQYF

len: 14
j_gene: TRBJ1-5
abundance: -
v_gene: TRBV9
d_gene: TRBD1
CDR3nt: TGTGCCAGCAGCGTAGGGACAGGGGATCAGCCCCAGCATTTT
CDR3aa: CASSVGTGDQPQHF

len: 14
j_gene: TRBJ2-7
abundance: -
v_gene: TRBV6-5
d_gene: -
CDR3nt: TGTGCCAGCAGGGGGTCGGGAGGGGGCAACGAGCAGTACTTC
CDR3aa: CASRGSGGGNEQYF